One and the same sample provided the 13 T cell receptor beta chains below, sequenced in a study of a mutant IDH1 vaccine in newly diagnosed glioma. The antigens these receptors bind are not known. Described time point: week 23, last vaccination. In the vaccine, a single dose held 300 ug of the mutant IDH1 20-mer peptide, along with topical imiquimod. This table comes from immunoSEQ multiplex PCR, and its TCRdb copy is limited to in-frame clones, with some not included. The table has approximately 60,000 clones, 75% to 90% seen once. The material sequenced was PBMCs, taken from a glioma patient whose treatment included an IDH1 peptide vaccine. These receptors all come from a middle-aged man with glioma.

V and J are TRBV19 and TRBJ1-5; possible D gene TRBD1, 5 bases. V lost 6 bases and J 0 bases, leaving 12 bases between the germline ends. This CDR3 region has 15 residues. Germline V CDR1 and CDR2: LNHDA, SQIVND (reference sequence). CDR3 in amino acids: CASRPGTYSNQPQHF. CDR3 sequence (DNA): TGTGCCAGTAGACCGGGGACCTATAGCAATCAGCCCCAGCATTTT.

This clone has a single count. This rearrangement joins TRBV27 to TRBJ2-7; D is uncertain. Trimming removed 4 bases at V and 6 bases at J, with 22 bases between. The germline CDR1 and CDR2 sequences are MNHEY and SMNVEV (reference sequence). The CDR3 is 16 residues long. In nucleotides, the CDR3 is TGTGCCAGCAGTTCTTCAGGTTCGAAGAGTTCTCGCGAGCAGTACTTC. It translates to CASSSSGSKSSREQYF.

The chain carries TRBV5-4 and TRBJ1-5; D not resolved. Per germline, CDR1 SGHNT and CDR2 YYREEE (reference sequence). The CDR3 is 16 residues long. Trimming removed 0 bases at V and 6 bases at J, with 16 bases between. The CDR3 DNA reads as TGTGCCAGCAGCTTGGCGAAGGGCCATTTGGGTCAGCCCCAGCATTTT. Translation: CASSLAKGHLGQPQHF. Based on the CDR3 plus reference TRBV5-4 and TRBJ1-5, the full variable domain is ETGVTQSPTHLIKTRGQQVTLRCSSQSGHNTVSWYQQALGQGPQFIFQYYREEENGRGNFPPRFSGLQFPNYSSELNVNALELDDSALYLCASSLAKGHLGQPQHFGDGTRLSIL.

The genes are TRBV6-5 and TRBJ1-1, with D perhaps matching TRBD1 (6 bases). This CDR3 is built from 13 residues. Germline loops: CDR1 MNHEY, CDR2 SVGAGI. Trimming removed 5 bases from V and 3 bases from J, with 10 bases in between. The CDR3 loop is CASSPRGYTEAFF. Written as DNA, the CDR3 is TGTGCCAGCAGTCCCAGGGGCTACACTGAAGCTTTCTTT.

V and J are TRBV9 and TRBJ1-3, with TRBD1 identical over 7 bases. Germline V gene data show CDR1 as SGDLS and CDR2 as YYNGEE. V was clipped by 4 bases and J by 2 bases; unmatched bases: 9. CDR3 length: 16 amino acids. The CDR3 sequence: CASSPRDRVAGNTIYF. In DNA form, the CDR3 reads TGTGCCAGCAGCCCAAGAGACAGGGTCGCTGGAAACACCATATATTTT.

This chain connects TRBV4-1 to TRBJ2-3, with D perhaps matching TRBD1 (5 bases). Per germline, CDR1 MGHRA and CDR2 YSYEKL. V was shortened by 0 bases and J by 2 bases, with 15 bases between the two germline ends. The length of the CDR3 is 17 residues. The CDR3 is CASSQDGAPALTDTQYF. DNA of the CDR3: TGCGCCAGCAGCCAAGATGGGGCACCAGCCCTCACAGATACGCAGTATTTT.

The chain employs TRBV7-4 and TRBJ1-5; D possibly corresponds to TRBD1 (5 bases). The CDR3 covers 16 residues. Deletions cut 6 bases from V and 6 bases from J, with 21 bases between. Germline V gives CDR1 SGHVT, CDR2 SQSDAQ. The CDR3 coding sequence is TGTGCCAGCAGGGTGCGTGAGGGGTGGAGAGTTCAGCCCCAGCATTTT. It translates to CASRVREGWRVQPQHF.

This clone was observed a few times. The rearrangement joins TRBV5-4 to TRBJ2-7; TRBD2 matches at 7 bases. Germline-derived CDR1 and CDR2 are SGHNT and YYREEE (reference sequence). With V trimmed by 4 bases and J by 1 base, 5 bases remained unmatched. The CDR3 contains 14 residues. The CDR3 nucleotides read TGTGCCAGCAGCCCTGGACTAGATTCCTACGAGCAGTACTTC. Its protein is CASSPGLDSYEQYF. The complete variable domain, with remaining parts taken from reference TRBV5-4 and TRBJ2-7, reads ETGVTQSPTHLIKTRGQQVTLRCSSQSGHNTVSWYQQALGQGPQFIFQYYREEENGRGNFPPRFSGLQFPNYSSELNVNALELDDSALYLCASSPGLDSYEQYFGPGTRLTVT.

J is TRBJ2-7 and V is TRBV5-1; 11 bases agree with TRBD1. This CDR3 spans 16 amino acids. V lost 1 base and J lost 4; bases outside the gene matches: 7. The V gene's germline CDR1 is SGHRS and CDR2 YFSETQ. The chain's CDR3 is CASSLTPGQGDYEQYF. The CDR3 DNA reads TGCGCCAGCAGCTTGACTCCGGGACAGGGGGATTACGAGCAGTACTTC.

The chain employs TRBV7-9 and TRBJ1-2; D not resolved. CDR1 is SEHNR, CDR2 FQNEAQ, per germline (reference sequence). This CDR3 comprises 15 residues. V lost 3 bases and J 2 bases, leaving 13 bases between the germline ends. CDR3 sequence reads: CASSLFGQPNYGYTF. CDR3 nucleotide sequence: TGTGCCAGCAGCTTGTTTGGGCAGCCGAACTATGGCTACACCTTC.

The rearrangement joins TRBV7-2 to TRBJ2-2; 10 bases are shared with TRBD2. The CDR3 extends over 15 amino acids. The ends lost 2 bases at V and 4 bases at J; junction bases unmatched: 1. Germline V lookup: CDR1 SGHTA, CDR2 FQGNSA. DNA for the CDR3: TGTGCCAGCAGCTTATTAGCGGGAGGCACCGGGGAGCTGTTTTTT. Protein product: CASSLLAGGTGELFF.

The CDR3 nucleotides read TGTGCCAGCAGCTCAGGGACCCCTGGGGCCAACGTCCTGACTTTC. Protein sequence: CASSSGTPGANVLTF. The rearrangement links TRBV11-1 to TRBJ2-6; D is perhaps TRBD1 or TRBD2 (5 bases each). The ends were cut back, 4 bases at V and 2 bases at J, with 9 bases in the middle. CDR3 length: 15 residues. Germline CDR1 and CDR2: SGHAT and FQDESV (reference sequence).

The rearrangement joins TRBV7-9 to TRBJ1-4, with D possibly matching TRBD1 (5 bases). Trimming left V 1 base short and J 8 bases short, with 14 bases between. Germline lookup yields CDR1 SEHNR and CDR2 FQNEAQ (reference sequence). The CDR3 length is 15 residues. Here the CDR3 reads CASSLGGPRDEKLFF. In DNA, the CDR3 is TGTGCCAGCAGCTTAGGGGGCCCCAGGGACGAAAAACTGTTTTTT.